This TCR beta chain originates from a study of blood T cell repertoires in COVID-19. Study overall: The cDNA or gDNA used as material had been derived from T cells, B-cell-depleted T cells, or PBMCs.

Clones were sequenced by immunoSEQ multiplex PCR, and TCRdb holds only the in-frame ones, with some missing. Of 300,000 to 400,000 clones in the sample, around 90% are singletons; the top ten hold about 3%. The V gene's germline CDR1 is SGDLS and CDR2 YYNGEE. J was trimmed by 9 bases and V by 4 bases; bases with no gene match: 10. This CDR3 contains 15 residues. The clonotype originates from a human donor in a cohort sampled during active COVID-19. This sequence joins TRBV9 and TRBJ2-1; TRBD2 matches 10 bases. The specimen sequenced was peripheral blood. CDR3 loop: CASSRTSGLGVEQFF. The CDR3, as DNA: TGTGCCAGCAGCCGGACTAGCGGTTTAGGCGTTGAGCAGTTCTTC.